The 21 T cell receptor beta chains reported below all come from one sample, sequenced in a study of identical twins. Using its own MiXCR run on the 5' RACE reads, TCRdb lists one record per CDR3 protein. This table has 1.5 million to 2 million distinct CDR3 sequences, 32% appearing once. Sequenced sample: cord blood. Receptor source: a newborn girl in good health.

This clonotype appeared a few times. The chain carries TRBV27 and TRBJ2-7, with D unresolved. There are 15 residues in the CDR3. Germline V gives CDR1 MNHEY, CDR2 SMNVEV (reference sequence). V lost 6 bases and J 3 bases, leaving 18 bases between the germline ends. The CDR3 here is CASSSTLMRNYEQYF. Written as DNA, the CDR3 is TGTGCCAGCAGCTCTACCCTTATGAGAAACTACGAGCAGTACTTC.

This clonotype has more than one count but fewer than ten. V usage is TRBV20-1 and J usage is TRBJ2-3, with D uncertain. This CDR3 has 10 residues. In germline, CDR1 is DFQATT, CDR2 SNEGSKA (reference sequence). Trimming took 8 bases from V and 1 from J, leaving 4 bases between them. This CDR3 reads CSYGTDTQYF. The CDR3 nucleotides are TGCAGTTACGGCACAGATACGCAGTATTTT.

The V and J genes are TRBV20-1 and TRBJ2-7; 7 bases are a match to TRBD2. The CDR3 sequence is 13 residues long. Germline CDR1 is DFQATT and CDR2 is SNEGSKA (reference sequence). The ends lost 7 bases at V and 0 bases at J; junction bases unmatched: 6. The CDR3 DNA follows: TGCAGTGTTGGCGGGAGAGTCTCCTACGAGCAGTACTTC. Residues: CSVGGRVSYEQYF.

In nucleotides, the CDR3 is TGTGCCAGCAGTTTATCAGGCCCCCTGGGGCAGACCCAGTTCTTC. Its protein product is CASSLSGPLGQTQFF. The chain carries TRBV27 and TRBJ2-1, with D maybe TRBD1 (5 bases). Looked up from germline, CDR1 is MNHEY and CDR2 is SMNVEV (reference sequence). CDR3 size: 15 residues. V lost 0 bases and J lost 13, with 19 bases in between.

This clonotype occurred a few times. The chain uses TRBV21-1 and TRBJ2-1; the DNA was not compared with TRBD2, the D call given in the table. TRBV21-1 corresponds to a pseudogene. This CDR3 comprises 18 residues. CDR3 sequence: CATPRTLKGAVWGNEQFF. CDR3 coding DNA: TGTGCCACACCGAGGACCCTAAAAGGGGCGGTCTGGGGCAATGAGCAGTTCTTC.

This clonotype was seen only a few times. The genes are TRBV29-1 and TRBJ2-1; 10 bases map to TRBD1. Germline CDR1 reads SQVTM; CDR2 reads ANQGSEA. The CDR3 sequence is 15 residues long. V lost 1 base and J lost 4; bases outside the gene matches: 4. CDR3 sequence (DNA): TGCAGCGTTGAAGGAAGGACAGGGGGGTACAATGAGCAGTTCTTC. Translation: CSVEGRTGGYNEQFF.

The CDR3 nucleotides are TGTGCCAGATCGGCCGTCAACGCCGCACTCGTTTTTCAAGAGACCCAGTACTTC. Amino acid sequence: CARSAVNAALVFQETQYF. The chain has TRBV2 and TRBJ2-5; the D is unclear. In germline, CDR1 is SNHLY, CDR2 FYNNEI. The CDR3 length is 18 residues. V was trimmed by 9 bases and J by 2 bases, leaving 28 bases between them.

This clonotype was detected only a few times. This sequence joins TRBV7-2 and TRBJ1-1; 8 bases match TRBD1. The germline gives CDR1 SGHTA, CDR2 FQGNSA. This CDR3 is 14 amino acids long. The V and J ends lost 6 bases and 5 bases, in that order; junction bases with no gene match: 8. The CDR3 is CASSRTGQATEAFF. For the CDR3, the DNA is TGTGCCAGCAGTCGTACGGGACAGGCGACTGAAGCTTTCTTT.

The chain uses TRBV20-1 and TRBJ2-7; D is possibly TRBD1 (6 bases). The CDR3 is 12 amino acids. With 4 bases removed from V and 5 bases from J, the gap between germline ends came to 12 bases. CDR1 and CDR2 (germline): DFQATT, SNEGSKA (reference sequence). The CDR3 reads CSAIYRDHEQYF. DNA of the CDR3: TGCAGTGCTATTTACAGGGACCACGAGCAGTACTTC.

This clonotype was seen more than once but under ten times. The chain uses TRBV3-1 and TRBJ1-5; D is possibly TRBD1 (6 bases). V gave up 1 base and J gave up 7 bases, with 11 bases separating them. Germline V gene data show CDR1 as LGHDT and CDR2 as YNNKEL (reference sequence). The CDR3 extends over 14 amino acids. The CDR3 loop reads CASSQVSGGQPQHF. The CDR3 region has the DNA TGTGCCAGCAGCCAAGTGTCTGGGGGCCAGCCCCAGCATTTT.

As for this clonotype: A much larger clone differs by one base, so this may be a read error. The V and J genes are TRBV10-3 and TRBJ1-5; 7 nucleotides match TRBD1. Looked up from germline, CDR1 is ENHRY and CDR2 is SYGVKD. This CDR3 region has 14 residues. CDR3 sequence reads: CAIGEGASNQPQHF. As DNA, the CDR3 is TGTGCCATCGGTGAGGGGGCTAGCAATCAGCCCCAGCATTTT.

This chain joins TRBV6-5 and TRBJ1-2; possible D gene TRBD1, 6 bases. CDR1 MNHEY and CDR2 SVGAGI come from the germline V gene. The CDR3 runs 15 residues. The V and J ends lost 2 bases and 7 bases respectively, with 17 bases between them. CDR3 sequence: CASSYTRTGTFGYTF. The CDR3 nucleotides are TGTGCCAGCAGTTACACTCGTACAGGGACCTTTGGCTACACCTTC.

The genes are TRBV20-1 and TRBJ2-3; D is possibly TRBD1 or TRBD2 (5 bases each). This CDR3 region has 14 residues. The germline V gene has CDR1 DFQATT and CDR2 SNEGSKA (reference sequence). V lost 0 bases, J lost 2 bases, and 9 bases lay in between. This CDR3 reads CSARDGDDTDTQYF. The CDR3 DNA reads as TGCAGTGCTAGAGACGGGGACGACACAGATACGCAGTATTTT.

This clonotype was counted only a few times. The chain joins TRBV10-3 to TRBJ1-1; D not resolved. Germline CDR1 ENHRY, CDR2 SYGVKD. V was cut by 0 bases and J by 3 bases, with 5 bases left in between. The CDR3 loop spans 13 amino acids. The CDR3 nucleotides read TGTGCCATCAGTGAGTCCAGTTACACTGAAGCTTTCTTT. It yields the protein CAISESSYTEAFF.

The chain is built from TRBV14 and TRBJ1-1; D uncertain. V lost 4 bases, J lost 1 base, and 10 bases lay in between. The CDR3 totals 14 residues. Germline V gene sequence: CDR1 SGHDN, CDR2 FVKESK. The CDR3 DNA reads TGTGCCAGCAGCCCGCTGATGGGGAACACTGAAGCTTTCTTT. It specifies CASSPLMGNTEAFF.

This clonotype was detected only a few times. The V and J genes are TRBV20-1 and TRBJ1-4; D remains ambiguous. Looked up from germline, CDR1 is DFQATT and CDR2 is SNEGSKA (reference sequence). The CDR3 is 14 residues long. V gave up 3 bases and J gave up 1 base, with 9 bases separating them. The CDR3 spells CSARRAETNEKLFF. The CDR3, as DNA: TGCAGTGCTAGGAGGGCCGAAACTAATGAAAAACTGTTTTTT.

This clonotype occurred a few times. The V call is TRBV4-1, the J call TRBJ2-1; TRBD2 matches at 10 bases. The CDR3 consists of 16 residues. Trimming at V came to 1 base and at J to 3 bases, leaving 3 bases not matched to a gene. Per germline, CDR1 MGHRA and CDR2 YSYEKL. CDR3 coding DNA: TGCGCCAGCAGCCAAGGCGGACTAGCGGTCTACAATGAGCAGTTCTTC. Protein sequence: CASSQGGLAVYNEQFF.

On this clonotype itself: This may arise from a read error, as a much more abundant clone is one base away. As DNA, the CDR3 is TGCGCCAGCGGCTTGTTAGGACTAGGAAGGAATGAGCAGTTCTTC. This encodes CASGLLGLGRNEQFF. The chain combines TRBV5-1 with TRBJ2-1; 7 bases are shared with TRBD2. Germline-derived CDR1 and CDR2 are SGHRS and YFSETQ. This CDR3 has 15 amino acids.

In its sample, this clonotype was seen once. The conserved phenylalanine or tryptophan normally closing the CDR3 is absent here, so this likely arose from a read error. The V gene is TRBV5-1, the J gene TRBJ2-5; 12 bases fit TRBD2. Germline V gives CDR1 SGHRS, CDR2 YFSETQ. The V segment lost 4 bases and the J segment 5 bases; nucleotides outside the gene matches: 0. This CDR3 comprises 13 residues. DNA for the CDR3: TGCGCCAGCAGCACTAGCGGGAGGGAGACCCAGTACTGC. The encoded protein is CASSTSGRETQYC.

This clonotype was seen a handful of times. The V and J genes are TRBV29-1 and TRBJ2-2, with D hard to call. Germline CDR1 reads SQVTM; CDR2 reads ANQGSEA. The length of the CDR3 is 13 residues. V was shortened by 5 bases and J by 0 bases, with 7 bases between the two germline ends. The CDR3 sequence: CSVRTANTGELFF. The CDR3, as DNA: TGCAGCGTTAGGACGGCGAACACCGGGGAGCTGTTTTTT.

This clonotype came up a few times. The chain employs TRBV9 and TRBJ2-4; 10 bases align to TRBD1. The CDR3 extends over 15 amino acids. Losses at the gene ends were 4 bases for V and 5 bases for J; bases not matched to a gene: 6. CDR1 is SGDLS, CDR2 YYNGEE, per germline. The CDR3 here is CASSTRGTGENIQYF. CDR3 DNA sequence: TGTGCCAGCAGCACTAGGGGGACAGGGGAAAACATTCAGTACTTC.